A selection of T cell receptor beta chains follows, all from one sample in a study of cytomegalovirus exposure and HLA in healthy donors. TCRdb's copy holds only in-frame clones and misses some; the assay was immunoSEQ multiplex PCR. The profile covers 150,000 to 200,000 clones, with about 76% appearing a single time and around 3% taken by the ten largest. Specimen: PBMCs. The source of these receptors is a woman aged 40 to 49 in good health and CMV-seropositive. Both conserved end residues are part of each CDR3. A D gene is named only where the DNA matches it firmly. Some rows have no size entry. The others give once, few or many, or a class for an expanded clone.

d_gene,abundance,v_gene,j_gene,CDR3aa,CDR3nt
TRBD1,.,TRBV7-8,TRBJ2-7,CASSLAGTGGYEQYF,TGTGCCAGCAGCTTAGCCGGGACAGGGGGCTACGAGCAGTACTTC
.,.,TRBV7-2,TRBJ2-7,CASSVREVSAYEQYF,TGTGCCAGCAGCGTAAGGGAGGTCTCCGCCTACGAGCAGTACTTC
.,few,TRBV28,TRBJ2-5,CASSLWEGRQETQYF,TGTGCCAGCAGTTTATGGGAGGGCCGGCAAGAGACCCAGTACTTC
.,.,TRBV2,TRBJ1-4,CASSEDRVVEKLFF,TGTGCCAGCAGTGAAGACAGGGTCGTTGAAAAACTGTTTTTT
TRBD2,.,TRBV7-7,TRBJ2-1,CASSLGGLAGGLGNEQFF,TGTGCCAGCAGCTTAGGGGGACTAGCGGGGGGGTTGGGGAATGAGCAGTTCTTC
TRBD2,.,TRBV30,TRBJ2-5,CAWSGGLAGGIGKTQYF,TGTGCCTGGAGTGGGGGACTAGCGGGAGGGATAGGGAAGACCCAGTACTTC
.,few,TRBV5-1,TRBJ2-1,CASSVGSNEQFF,TGCGCCAGCAGCGTAGGGAGCAATGAGCAGTTCTTC
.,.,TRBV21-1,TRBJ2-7,CASRKPTGTYEQYF,TGTGCCAGCAGAAAGCCGACAGGGACCTACGAGCAGTACTTC
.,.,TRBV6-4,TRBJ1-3,CARRDSGNTIYF,TGTGCCAGGAGGGATTCTGGAAACACCATATATTTT
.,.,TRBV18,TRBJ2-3,CASSPVVLTDTQYF,TGTGCCAGCTCACCAGTTGTCCTCACAGATACGCAGTATTTT
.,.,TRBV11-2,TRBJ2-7,CASSFRTDYEQYF,TGTGCCAGCAGCTTCCGGACAGATTACGAGCAGTACTTC
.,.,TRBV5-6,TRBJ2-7,CASSLDTTYEQYF,TGTGCCAGCAGTCTGGACACCACCTACGAGCAGTACTTC
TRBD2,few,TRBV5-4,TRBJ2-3,CASRLAGAGTDTQYF,TGTGCCAGCAGACTAGCGGGAGCCGGTACAGATACGCAGTATTTT
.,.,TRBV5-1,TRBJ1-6,CASSTQGSYNSPLHF,TGCGCCAGCAGCACGCAGGGTTCCTATAATTCACCCCTCCACTTT
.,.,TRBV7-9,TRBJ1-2,CAAGTDNYGYTF,TGTGCCGCGGGGACGGATAACTATGGCTACACCTTC
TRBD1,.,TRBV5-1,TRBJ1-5,CASSQGVGNQPQHF,TGCGCCAGCAGCCAGGGGGTCGGCAATCAGCCCCAGCATTTT
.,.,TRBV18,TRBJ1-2,CASSPNHRVYGYTF,TGTGCCAGCTCACCAAATCACAGGGTCTATGGCTACACCTTC
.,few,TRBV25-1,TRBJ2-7,CASVGGGSREQYF,TGTGCCAGCGTGGGAGGGGGGTCTCGCGAGCAGTACTTC
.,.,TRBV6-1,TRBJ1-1,CASSGGQYLNTEAFF,TGTGCCAGCAGTGGAGGACAGTACCTGAACACTGAAGCTTTCTTT
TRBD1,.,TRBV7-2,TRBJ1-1,CASSLGQGNTEAFF,TGTGCCAGCAGCTTAGGACAGGGGAACACTGAAGCTTTCTTT
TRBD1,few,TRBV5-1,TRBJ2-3,CASSLGPTGGDTDTQYF,TGCGCCAGCAGCTTGGGACCAACAGGGGGCGACACAGATACGCAGTATTTT
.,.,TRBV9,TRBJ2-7,CASSVDRDGNEQYF,TGTGCCAGCAGCGTAGACAGGGACGGGAACGAGCAGTACTTC
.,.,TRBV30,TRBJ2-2,CAWSEGGRNTGELFF,TGTGCCTGGAGTGAGGGGGGGAGGAACACCGGGGAGCTGTTTTTT
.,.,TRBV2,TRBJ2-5,CASGSGETQYF,TGTGCCAGCGGGAGTGGCGAGACCCAGTACTTC
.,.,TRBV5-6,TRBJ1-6,CASRHFRLNNSPLHF,TGTGCCAGCAGACACTTTAGACTAAATAATTCACCCCTCCACTTT
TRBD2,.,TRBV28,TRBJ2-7,CASSFERGIYEQYF,TGTGCCAGCAGTTTCGAGCGGGGGATCTACGAGCAGTACTTC
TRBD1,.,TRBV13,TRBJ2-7,CASSLPGQGAYEQYF,TGTGCCAGCAGCCTCCCGGGACAGGGGGCATATGAGCAGTACTTC
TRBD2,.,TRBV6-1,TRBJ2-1,CASSEASGSFNEQFF,TGTGCCAGCAGTGAAGCCAGCGGGAGTTTCAATGAGCAGTTCTTC
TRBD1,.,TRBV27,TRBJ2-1,CASSFGQGGRPLFF,TGTGCCAGCAGTTTCGGACAGGGGGGACGCCCGTTGTTCTTC
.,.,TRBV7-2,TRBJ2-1,CASSLWGGASYNEQFF,TGTGCCAGCAGCTTATGGGGGGGCGCGTCCTACAATGAGCAGTTCTTC
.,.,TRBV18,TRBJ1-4,CASSPAVAGEKLFF,TGTGCCAGCTCACCGGCAGTCGCCGGGGAAAAACTGTTTTTT
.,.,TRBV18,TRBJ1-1,CASSPRKGEGTEAFF,TGTGCCAGCTCACCAAGAAAGGGGGAGGGCACTGAAGCTTTCTTT
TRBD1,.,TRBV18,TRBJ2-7,CASSPRQGTGEQYF,TGTGCCAGCTCACCGAGGCAGGGGACAGGCGAGCAGTACTTC
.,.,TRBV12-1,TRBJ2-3,CASSFWPLPDTQYF,TGTGCCAGCAGCTTTTGGCCGCTCCCAGATACGCAGTATTTT
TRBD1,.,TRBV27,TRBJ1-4,CASRTGGGAIEKLFF,TGTGCCAGCAGGACCGGAGGGGGCGCGATTGAAAAACTGTTTTTT
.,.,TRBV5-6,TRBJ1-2,CASSFQGNYGYTF,TGTGCCAGCAGCTTCCAGGGGAACTATGGCTACACCTTC
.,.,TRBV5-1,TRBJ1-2,CASSQATEYGYTF,TGCGCCAGCAGTCAAGCTACTGAATATGGCTACACCTTC
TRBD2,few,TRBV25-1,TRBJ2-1,CASSDGSGRPYNEQFF,TGTGCCAGCAGTGACGGAAGCGGGAGGCCCTACAATGAGCAGTTCTTC
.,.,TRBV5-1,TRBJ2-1,CASSLEIFSSYNEQFF,TGCGCCAGCAGCTTGGAGATATTTAGCTCCTACAATGAGCAGTTCTTC
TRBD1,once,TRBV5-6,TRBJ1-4,CASSPTGAFNEKLFF,TGTGCCAGCAGCCCCACAGGGGCCTTTAATGAAAAACTGTTTTTT
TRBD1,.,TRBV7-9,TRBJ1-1,CASRRTGADTEAFF,TGTGCCAGCAGAAGGACAGGTGCTGACACTGAAGCTTTCTTT
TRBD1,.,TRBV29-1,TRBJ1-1,CSVEAWGQGHTEAFF,TGCAGCGTTGAGGCCTGGGGACAGGGCCACACTGAAGCTTTCTTT
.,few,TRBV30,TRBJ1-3,CAWSVGGNTIYF,TGTGCCTGGAGTGTCGGGGGAAACACCATATATTTT
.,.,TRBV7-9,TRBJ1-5,CASSLERDQPQHF,TGTGCCAGCAGCTTAGAACGGGATCAGCCCCAGCATTTT
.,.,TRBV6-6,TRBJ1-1,CASSSQTGATEAFF,TGTGCCAGCAGTTCACAGACAGGTGCTACTGAAGCTTTCTTT
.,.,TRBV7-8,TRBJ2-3,CASSLGLADTQYF,TGTGCCAGCAGCTTAGGGCTTGCAGATACGCAGTATTTT
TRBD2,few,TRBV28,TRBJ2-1,CASSSHAGGYNEQFF,TGTGCCAGCAGTTCTCATGCGGGAGGTTACAATGAGCAGTTCTTC
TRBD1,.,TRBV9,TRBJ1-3,CASSVVQGGSGNTIYF,TGTGCCAGCAGCGTAGTACAGGGGGGGAGTGGAAACACCATATATTTT
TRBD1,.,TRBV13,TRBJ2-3,CASSWGQGTTDTQYF,TGTGCCAGCAGCTGGGGACAGGGGACTACAGATACGCAGTATTTT
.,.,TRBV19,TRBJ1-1,CASTSGQANTEAFF,.
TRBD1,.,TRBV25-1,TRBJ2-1,CASSAGQVSANDEQFF,TGTGCCAGCAGTGCAGGACAGGTCTCTGCTAACGATGAGCAGTTCTTC
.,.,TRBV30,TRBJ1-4,CAWSESSNEKLFF,TGTGCCTGGAGTGAGAGTTCTAATGAAAAACTGTTTTTT
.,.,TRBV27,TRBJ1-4,CSLPARSEKLFF,TGTTCCCTTCCGGCTAGGAGTGAAAAACTGTTTTTT
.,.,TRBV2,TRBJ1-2,CASRKQGSNYGYTF,TGTGCCAGCAGGAAACAGGGTTCCAACTATGGCTACACCTTC
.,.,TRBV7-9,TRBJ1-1,CASRSLQGPIEAFF,TGTGCCAGCCGCTCTTTACAGGGACCAATTGAAGCTTTCTTT
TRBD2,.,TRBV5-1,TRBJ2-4,CASSLRLAGGGKNIQYF,TGCGCCAGCAGCTTGAGGCTAGCGGGAGGGGGCAAAAACATTCAGTACTTC
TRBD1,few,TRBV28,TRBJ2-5,CASSPGTALQEDQYF,TGTGCCAGCAGCCCTGGGACAGCGCTTCAAGAGGACCAGTACTTC
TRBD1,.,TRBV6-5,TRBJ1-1,CASKIQGDTEAFF,TGTGCCAGCAAGATACAGGGGGACACTGAAGCTTTCTTT
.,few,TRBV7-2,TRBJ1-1,CASSLVGHENTEAFF,TGTGCCAGCAGCTTAGTGGGGCACGAGAACACTGAAGCTTTCTTT
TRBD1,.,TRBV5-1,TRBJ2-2,CASSLSGTDNTGELFF,TGCGCCAGCAGCTTGAGTGGGACAGATAACACCGGGGAGCTGTTTTTT